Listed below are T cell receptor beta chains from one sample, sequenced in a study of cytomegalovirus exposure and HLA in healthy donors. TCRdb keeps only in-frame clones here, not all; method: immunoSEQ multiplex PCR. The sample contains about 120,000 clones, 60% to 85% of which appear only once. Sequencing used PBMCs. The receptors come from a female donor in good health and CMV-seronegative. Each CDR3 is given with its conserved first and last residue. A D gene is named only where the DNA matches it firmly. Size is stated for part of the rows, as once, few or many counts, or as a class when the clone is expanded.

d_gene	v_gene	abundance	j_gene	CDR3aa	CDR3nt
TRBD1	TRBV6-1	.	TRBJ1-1	CASRDRENTEAFF	TGTGCCAGCAGGGACAGGGAAAACACTGAAGCTTTCTTT
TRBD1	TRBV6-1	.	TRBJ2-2	CASTLQGANTGELFF	TGTGCCAGCACCCTACAGGGGGCTAACACCGGGGAGCTGTTTTTT
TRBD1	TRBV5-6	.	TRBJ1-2	CASSFKTGGFSYTF	TGTGCCAGCAGCTTTAAGACAGGGGGCTTTAGCTACACCTTC
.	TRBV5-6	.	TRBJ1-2	CASSEGHPGAGPNGYTF	TGTGCCAGCAGCGAGGGACACCCCGGAGCGGGGCCGAATGGCTACACCTTC
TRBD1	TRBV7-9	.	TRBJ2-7	CASSSGGGEQYF	TGTGCCAGCAGTTCAGGGGGCGGCGAGCAGTACTTC
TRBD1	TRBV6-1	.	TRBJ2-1	CASKTGDSYNEQFF	TGTGCCAGCAAAACAGGGGACTCCTACAATGAGCAGTTCTTC
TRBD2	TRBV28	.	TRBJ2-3	CASSLPLLAGGSTTQYF	TGTGCCAGCAGTTTACCTCTACTAGCGGGGGGGAGTACTACGCAGTATTTT
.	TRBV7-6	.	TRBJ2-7	CASSREISLLHEQYF	TGTGCCAGCAGCCGAGAAATATCTTTGCTCCACGAGCAGTACTTC
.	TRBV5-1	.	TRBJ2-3	CASSLEFAGTDTQYF	TGCGCCAGCAGCTTGGAATTCGCGGGAACAGATACGCAGTATTTT
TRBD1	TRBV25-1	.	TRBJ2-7	CASSVGTGAYEQYF	TGTGCCAGCAGTGTTGGGACAGGGGCCTACGAGCAGTACTTC
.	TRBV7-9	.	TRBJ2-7	CASSLIPTGFYEQYF	TGTGCCAGCAGCTTAATCCCGACAGGTTTCTACGAGCAGTACTTC
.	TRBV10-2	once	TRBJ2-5	CASSDEERETQYF	TGCGCCAGCAGTGATGAGGAACGCGAGACCCAGTACTTC
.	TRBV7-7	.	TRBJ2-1	CASSLGQPSSYNEQFF	TGTGCTAGCAGCTTAGGTCAGCCTAGCTCCTACAATGAGCAGTTCTTC
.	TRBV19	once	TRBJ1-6	CASSIERTSSPLHF	TGTGCCAGTAGTATAGAAAGGACAAGCTCACCCCTCCACTTT
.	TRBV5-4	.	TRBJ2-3	CASSLKRDSLNTDTQYF	TGTGCCAGCAGCTTGAAAAGGGACTCCCTCAACACAGATACGCAGTATTTT
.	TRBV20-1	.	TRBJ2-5	CSARAQTYYF	TGCAGTGCTAGAGCTCAAACCTATTACTTC
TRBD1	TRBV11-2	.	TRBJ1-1	CASSLSTGGMNTEAFF	TGTGCCAGCAGCTTGTCGACAGGGGGCATGAACACTGAAGCTTTCTTT
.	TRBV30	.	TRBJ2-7	CAWVDGTYEQYF	TGTGCCTGGGTCGACGGGACCTACGAGCAGTACTTC
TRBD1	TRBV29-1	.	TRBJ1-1	CSVATGPNTEAFF	TGCAGCGTTGCGACAGGGCCGAACACTGAAGCTTTCTTT
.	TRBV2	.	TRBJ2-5	CASNQRRGPETQYF	TGTGCCAGCAACCAAAGGAGGGGTCCGGAGACCCAGTACTTC
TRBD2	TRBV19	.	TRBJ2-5	CASTDGAGELETQYF	TGTGCCAGTACTGACGGGGCGGGGGAATTAGAGACCCAGTACTTC
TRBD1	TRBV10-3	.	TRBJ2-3	CAITGSGTVTDTQYF	TGTGCCATCACCGGATCCGGGACAGTCACAGATACGCAGTATTTT
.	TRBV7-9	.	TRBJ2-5	CASSPQGQETQYF	TGTGCCAGCAGCCCTCAGGGCCAGGAGACCCAGTACTTC
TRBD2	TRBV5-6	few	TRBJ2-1	CASSSSVAGGLNEQFF	TGTGCCAGCAGCTCCTCCGTAGCGGGGGGGCTTAATGAGCAGTTCTTC
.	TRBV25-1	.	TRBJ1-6	CASLGGSYNSPLHF	TGTGCCAGTCTCGGGGGCTCCTATAATTCACCCCTCCACTTT
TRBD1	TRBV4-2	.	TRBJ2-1	CASSQDLPGTGGSNEQFF	TGTGCCAGCAGCCAAGATCTCCCCGGGACAGGGGGCTCCAATGAGCAGTTCTTC
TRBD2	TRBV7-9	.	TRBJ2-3	CASSPGRRGGSDTQYF	TGTGCCAGCAGCCCCGGCCGGCGGGGGGGCTCAGATACGCAGTATTTT
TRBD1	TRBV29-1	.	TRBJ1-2	CSVLQGVTYGYTF	TGCAGCGTTTTACAGGGGGTTACCTATGGCTACACCTTC
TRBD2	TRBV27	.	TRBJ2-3	CASALRTSGGSTDTQYF	TGTGCCAGCGCTTTGAGGACTAGCGGGGGGTCCACAGATACGCAGTATTTT
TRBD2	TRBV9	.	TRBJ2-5	CASSVGGGETQYF	TGTGCCAGCAGCGTCGGCGGGGGGGAGACCCAGTACTTC
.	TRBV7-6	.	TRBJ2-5	CASSLASSETQYF	TGTGCCAGCAGCTTAGCATCGTCCGAGACCCAGTACTTC
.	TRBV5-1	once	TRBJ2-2	CASSLVAAGELFF	TGCGCCAGCAGCTTGGTAGCTGCCGGGGAGCTGTTTTTT
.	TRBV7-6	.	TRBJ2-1	CASSLGRAGFYNEQFF	TGTGCCAGCAGCTTAGGGAGGGCGGGGTTTTACAATGAGCAGTTCTTC
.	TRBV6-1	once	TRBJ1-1	CASTTSGGTEAFF	TGTGCCAGCACTACCTCCGGGGGGACTGAAGCTTTCTTT
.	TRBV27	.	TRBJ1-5	CASSRRGVDNQPQHF	TGTGCCAGCAGTCGCCGGGGGGTCGACAATCAGCCCCAGCATTTT
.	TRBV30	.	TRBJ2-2	CAWSRSGELFF	TGTGCCTGGAGTAGGAGCGGGGAGCTGTTTTTT
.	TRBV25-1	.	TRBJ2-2	CASSEGTGDTGELFF	TGTGCCAGCAGTGAAGGGACTGGGGACACCGGGGAGCTGTTTTTT
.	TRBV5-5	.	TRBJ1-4	CASSSPTGTFNEKLFF	TGTGCCAGCAGCTCCCCCACCGGGACATTTAATGAAAAACTGTTTTTT
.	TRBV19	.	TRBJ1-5	CASSTRNQPQHF	TGTGCCAGTTCCACAAGAAATCAGCCCCAGCATTTT
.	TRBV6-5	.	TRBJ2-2	CASSPSVGNTGELFF	TGTGCCAGCAGTCCTAGCGTGGGGAACACCGGGGAGCTGTTTTTT
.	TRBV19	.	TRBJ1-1	CASSTRVGMAEAFF	TGTGCCAGTAGTACCAGGGTTGGGATGGCTGAAGCTTTCTTT
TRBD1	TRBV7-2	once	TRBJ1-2	CASSPDRGLGGYTF	TGTGCCAGCAGCCCAGACAGGGGGCTCGGTGGCTACACCTTC
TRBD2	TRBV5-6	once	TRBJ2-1	CASSLWTSGYNEQFF	TGTGCCAGCAGCTTGTGGACTAGCGGATACAATGAGCAGTTCTTC
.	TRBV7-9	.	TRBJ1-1	CASSLAANTEAFF	TGTGCCAGCAGCTTAGCGGCGAACACTGAAGCTTTCTTT
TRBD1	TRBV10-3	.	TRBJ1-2	CAISDRGRFGVNYGYTF	TGTGCCATCAGTGACAGGGGGCGTTTTGGTGTTAACTATGGCTACACCTTC
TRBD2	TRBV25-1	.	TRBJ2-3	CASSEYGRGHTDTQYF	TGTGCCAGCAGTGAATACGGGAGGGGACACACAGATACGCAGTATTTT
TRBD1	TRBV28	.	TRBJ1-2	CASKVGQGSYGYTF	TGTGCCAGCAAGGTGGGACAGGGGTCCTATGGCTACACCTTC
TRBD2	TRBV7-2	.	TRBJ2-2	CASSLLESGGRTGELFF	TGTGCCAGCAGCTTACTTGAGAGCGGGGGGCGCACCGGGGAGCTGTTTTTT
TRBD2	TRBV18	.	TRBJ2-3	CASSPLAGVTDTQYF	TGTGCCAGCTCACCTCTAGCGGGGGTCACAGATACGCAGTATTTT
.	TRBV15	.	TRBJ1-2	CATSSPSRSDGYTF	TGTGCCACCAGCAGTCCGTCCAGGTCCGATGGCTACACCTTC
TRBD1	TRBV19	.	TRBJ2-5	CASSRGTGGSRETQYF	TGTGCCAGTAGTAGGGGAACAGGGGGTTCACGAGAGACCCAGTACTTC
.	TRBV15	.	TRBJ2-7	CATLKPGTYEQYF	TGTGCCACCCTGAAACCCGGTACCTACGAGCAGTACTTC
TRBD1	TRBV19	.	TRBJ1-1	CASSVRGGGTTEAFF	TGTGCCAGTAGTGTCCGCGGAGGGGGCACCACTGAAGCTTTCTTT
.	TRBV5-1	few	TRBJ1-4	CASSLSGVNEKLFF	TGCGCCAGCAGCTTATCAGGGGTTAATGAAAAACTGTTTTTT
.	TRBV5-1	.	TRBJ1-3	CASSEDRNSGNTIYF	TGCGCCAGCAGCGAAGACAGGAATTCCGGAAACACCATATATTTT